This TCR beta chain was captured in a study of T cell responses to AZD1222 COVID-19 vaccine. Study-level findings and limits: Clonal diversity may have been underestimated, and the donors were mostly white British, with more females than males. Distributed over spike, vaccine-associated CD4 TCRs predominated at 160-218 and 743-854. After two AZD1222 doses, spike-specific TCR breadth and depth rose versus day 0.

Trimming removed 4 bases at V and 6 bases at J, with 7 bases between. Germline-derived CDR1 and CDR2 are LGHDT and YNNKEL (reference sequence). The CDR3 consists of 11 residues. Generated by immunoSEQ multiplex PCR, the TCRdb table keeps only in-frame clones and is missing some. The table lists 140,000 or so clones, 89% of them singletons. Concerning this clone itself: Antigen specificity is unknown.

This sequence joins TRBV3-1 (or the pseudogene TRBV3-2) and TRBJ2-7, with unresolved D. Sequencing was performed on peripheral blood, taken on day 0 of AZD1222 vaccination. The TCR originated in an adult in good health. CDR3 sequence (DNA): TGTGCCAGCAGCCGAACGGCCGAGCAGTACTTC. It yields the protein CASSRTAEQYF.